Detailed here is one T cell receptor beta chain. As yet, its antigen is unknown. The investigators collected lesional scalp punch biopsies and peripheral blood from alopecia areata patients. The data derive from a study of CD8+ T cells in alopecia areata. Turning to the study itself: The protocol delivered tofacitinib for 6 to 18 months, then withdrew it for 6 months.

Germline CDR1 is ENHRY and CDR2 is SYGVKD. The V segment lost 4 bases and the J segment 5 bases; nucleotides outside the gene matches: 7. The CDR3 runs 15 residues. RNA, once extracted, was reverse transcribed into cDNA for use as the sequencing template. The protocol was immunoSEQ multiplex PCR, while the TCRdb copy is restricted to in-frame clones and leaves out a portion. The sample lists hundreds of thousands of clones, under 70% occurring once. Study-level findings and limits: Alopecia totalis/universalis scalp especially showed more expanded CD8+ clones than normal scalp. Sequencing of scalp tissue also captures the resident alphabeta T cells of normal skin.

The source material was CD4+ T cells sorted from blood, sampled at week 0. The TCR comes from a human donor with alopecia areata. V and J are TRBV10-3 and TRBJ2-5, with TRBD1 matching over 10 bases. The CDR3 spells CAISASSDRGETQYF. The CDR3 DNA is TGTGCCATCAGTGCCTCCTCGGACAGGGGGGAGACCCAGTACTTC.